One and the same sample provided the 17 T cell receptor beta chains below, sequenced in a study of CD8+CD57+ T cells in acquired aplastic anemia. Patients who underwent sequencing had shown CD8+CD57+ cell expansion by flow cytometry. Researchers used genomic DNA as the template to profile TCR beta VDJ and CDR3. TCRdb ran MiXCR on the reads and lists one entry per CDR3 protein. This table has approximately 190,000 distinct CDR3 sequences, approximately 48% appearing once. Sample: sorted CD4+, CD8+, or CD8+CD57+ T cells (not recorded which) from PBMCs. These receptors were taken from a human donor with aplastic anemia.

The genes are TRBV19 and TRBJ1-1; perhaps TRBD1 as D (6 bases). The V gene lost 6 bases and the J gene lost 3 bases, with 11 bases spanning the gap. Germline-derived CDR1 and CDR2 are LNHDA and SQIVND (reference sequence). This CDR3 has 13 residues. CDR3 sequence (DNA): TGTGCCAGTAGGGGGGCAGGGGACACTGAAGCTTTCTTT. Residues: CASRGAGDTEAFF.

V is TRBV14 and J is TRBJ2-7, with a weak D call TRBD1 (6 bases). The CDR3 runs to 13 residues. The germline V gene has CDR1 SGHDN and CDR2 FVKESK. V was shortened by 1 base and J by 6 bases, with 10 bases between the two germline ends. The CDR3 region has the DNA TGTGCCAGCAGCCAAGCACCGACAGGCGAGCAGTACTTC. Translating it yields CASSQAPTGEQYF.

By its share, this clonotype is large (0.1 to 1%). V gene TRBV29-1 combines with J gene TRBJ2-5; D might be TRBD1 (6 bases). The length of the CDR3 is 14 residues. V was pared by 3 bases and J by 5 bases, with 16 bases between. Per germline, CDR1 SQVTM and CDR2 ANQGSEA. CDR3 sequence (DNA): TGCAGCGTTGAGGCGGCAGGGGATGTCGAGACCCAGTACTTC. Amino acid sequence: CSVEAAGDVETQYF.

The chain combines TRBV7-8 with TRBJ2-3; a weak D match, TRBD1 (5 bases). The CDR3 covers 14 residues. CDR1 and CDR2 from the germline V gene are SGHVS and FQNEAQ. V gave up 2 bases and J gave up 0 bases, with 6 bases separating them. CDR3: CASSLQGSTDTQYF. The DNA of the CDR3 is TGTGCCAGCAGCTTACAGGGTAGCACAGATACGCAGTATTTT.

This clonotype was seen a handful of times. The junction does not match germline at one end; this may be a read error. The rearrangement uses TRBV10-1 and TRBJ2-2, with 9 bases fitting TRBD1. Germline lookup yields CDR1 WNHNN and CDR2 SYGVQD (reference sequence). The CDR3 has 14 amino acids. CDR3 region: CASSPRTGDGELFF. The DNA for the CDR3 is TGTGCCAGCTCACCCCGGACAGGGGACGGGGAGCTGTTTTTT.

There are many counts of this clonotype. CDR3 nucleotides: TGTGCTAGTGGTTTGGAATTGACTGTCTATGGCTACACCTTC. It translates to CASGLELTVYGYTF. The chain links TRBV12-5 to TRBJ1-2; D unresolved. Per germline, CDR1 LGHNT and CDR2 FRNRAP. V was shortened by 1 base and J by 4 bases, with 10 bases between the two germline ends. The CDR3 totals 14 residues.

In its sample, this clonotype was seen many times. DNA of the CDR3: TGTGCCAGCCACCACCTGGGGGCGGAGTCCTACGAGCAGTACTTC. It codes for CASHHLGAESYEQYF. V is TRBV2 and J is TRBJ2-7; D perhaps matches TRBD1 (6 bases). The V and J ends lost 8 bases and 1 base respectively, with 18 bases between them. This CDR3 spans 15 amino acids. The germline gives CDR1 SNHLY, CDR2 FYNNEI.

In this sample, this clonotype turned up many times. J is TRBJ1-2 and V is TRBV19; D may be TRBD1 (6 bases). Per germline, CDR1 LNHDA and CDR2 SQIVND (reference sequence). CDR3 length equals 17 residues. Trimming pared 3 bases from V and 4 bases from J, leaving 21 bases between. This chain's CDR3 is CASSMGGLLQGIYGYTF. In nucleotides, the CDR3 is TGTGCCAGTAGTATGGGGGGGTTGCTACAGGGTATCTATGGCTACACCTTC.

This chain uses TRBV10-3 with TRBJ2-1; 9 bases match TRBD2. With 10 bases clipped from V and 15 bases from J, the junction kept 10 bases outside the gene matches. CDR1 ENHRY and CDR2 SYGVKD come from the germline V gene. This CDR3 contains 11 residues. DNA for the CDR3: TGTGCCACCAACCACGGGACTAGCTCGTTCTTC. Its protein product is CATNHGTSSFF.

The chain carries TRBV4-2 and TRBJ2-2, with TRBD1 identical over 7 bases. Germline V gene data show CDR1 as LGHNA and CDR2 as YNFKEQ. The V and J ends lost 4 bases and 0 bases, in that order; junction bases with no gene match: 5. The CDR3 has 16 amino acids. In DNA, the CDR3 is TGTGCCAGCAGCCCCCTACAGGGGACGAACACCGGGGAGCTGTTTTTT. This sequence encodes CASSPLQGTNTGELFF.

The rearrangement links TRBV6-1 to TRBJ1-2; D unclear. Looked up from germline, CDR1 is MNHNS and CDR2 is SASEGT. With 4 bases removed from V and 2 bases from J, the gap between germline ends came to 8 bases. The CDR3 covers 13 residues. As DNA, the CDR3 is TGTGCCAGCAGTGTGACGGAGAACTATGGCTACACCTTC. Amino acids: CASSVTENYGYTF.

This chain joins TRBV5-4 and TRBJ1-4; D is uncertain. The germline CDR1 and CDR2 sequences are SGHNT and YYREEE (reference sequence). V lost 3 bases, J lost 7 bases, and 16 bases lay in between. The CDR3 runs 15 residues. DNA of the CDR3: TGTGCCAGCAGCTCGGGTTCCACAAAGGGTGAAAAACTGTTTTTT. Protein: CASSSGSTKGEKLFF.

Note on this clonotype: With a much larger clone just one base away, this may be a read error. The chain recombines TRBV6-2 or TRBV6-3 with TRBJ2-1; D gene ambiguous. The length of the CDR3 is 16 residues. Germline CDR1 reads MNHEY; CDR2 reads SVGEGT. CDR3 region: CASSYSGTRAYNQQFF. The CDR3 bases are TGTGCCAGCAGTTACTCAGGAACACGGGCCTACAATCAGCAGTTCTTC.

This chain uses TRBV14 with TRBJ1-5; 7 nucleotides match TRBD1. The CDR3 has 12 residues. With 4 bases clipped from V and 11 bases from J, the junction kept 5 bases outside the gene matches. Germline V gene sequence: CDR1 SGHDN, CDR2 FVKESK. The CDR3 DNA reads as TGTGCCAGCAGCCGTCAGGGGGGAGCCCAGCATTTT. Translating gives CASSRQGGAQHF. Full variable domain (rest looked up from reference TRBV14 and TRBJ1-5): EAGVTQFPSHSVIEKGQTVTLRCDPISGHDNLYWYRRVMGKEIKFLLHFVKESKQDESGMPNNRFLAERTGGTYSTLKVQPAELEDSGVYFCASSRQGGAQHFGDGTRLSIL.

For this clonotype: With a much larger clone just one base away, this may be a read error. V and J are TRBV24-1 and TRBJ1-5; D is unresolved. The CDR3 totals 15 residues. The germline V gene encodes CDR1 KGHDR and CDR2 SFDVKD. Trimming took 12 bases from V and 2 from J, leaving 19 bases between them. CDR3 amino acids: CACSPRALGNQPQHF. Written as DNA, the CDR3 is TGTGCCTGCAGTCCTCGGGCCCTCGGCAATCAGCCCCAGCATTTT.

Note on this clonotype: One end of the junction varies from germline; a read error may be responsible. The chain employs TRBV2 and TRBJ2-1; D is unresolved. The V gene's germline CDR1 is SNHLY and CDR2 FYNNEI. The length of the CDR3 is 10 residues. The CDR3 DNA follows: TGTGCCAGCAGTCTCCGCCTTATTCTCTTC. Protein product: CASSLRLILF.

This clonotype was observed a few times. The V and J genes are TRBV10-3 and TRBJ1-6; 10 bases are a match to TRBD1. Germline V lookup: CDR1 ENHRY, CDR2 SYGVKD. The CDR3 extends over 14 amino acids. J lost 11 bases, V lost 3 bases, and 4 bases had no gene match. The CDR3 coding sequence is TGTGCCATCAGTGAAGAGGGGACAGGGGCACCCCTCCACTTT. Its protein product is CAISEEGTGAPLHF.